This T cell receptor (beta chain) was sequenced in a study of T cell responses to AZD1222 COVID-19 vaccine. J gave up 3 bases and V 4 bases, and 9 bases lay outside the gene matches. This CDR3 region has 15 residues. Germline values: CDR1 MNHEY, CDR2 SMNVEV (reference sequence). A word on this clone: Its antigen is currently unknown.

Measured with immunoSEQ multiplex PCR; TCRdb has only the in-frame clones, and not every one. The sample holds about 150,000 clones; 90% are singletons and the top ten take about 3.3%. Whole-study findings and limits: After the peak T cell response, and only then, were repertoires sampled. A mostly white British donor set with more females was recruited, and clonal diversity was possibly underestimated. Nearly half of unique spike-specific TCRs reportedly avoided B.1.351 and B.1.1.7 mutated regions. At 160-218 and 743-854, vaccine-associated CD4 TCRs were dominant, and they spanned spike.

The chain combines TRBV27 with TRBJ2-7; 7 bases agree with TRBD1. This clonotype was obtained from an adult who received the AZD1222 COVID-19 vaccine. Sequenced material: peripheral blood, taken 28 days after the second AZD1222 dose. This chain's CDR3 is CASSYNPGQRYEQYF. The CDR3 DNA is TGTGCCAGCAGTTACAACCCGGGACAGCGCTACGAGCAGTACTTC.